These 5 T cell receptor beta chains originate from one sample sequenced in a study of T cell repertoires in cytomegalovirus infection. TCRdb itself ran the reads through MiXCR, one entry per CDR3 protein. The data contain some 500,000 distinct CDR3 sequences, under 45% of them singletons. No antigen is known for these receptors. The specimen was cultured PBMCs, collected from culture after CMV antigen stimulation. All receptors derive from a human donor in good health (CMV status not recorded). Some clones in this sample may be carry-over from other donors' samples.

This clonotype has at least ten counts. The chain uses TRBV7-2 and TRBJ2-5; possibly TRBD1 or TRBD2 for D (5 bases each). The ends were cut back, 1 base at V and 2 bases at J, with 8 bases in the middle. CDR3 length: 14 residues. Germline CDR1 is SGHTA and CDR2 is FQGNSA. Here the CDR3 DNA reads TGTGCCAGCAGCTTAGATTGGGGGCAAGAGACCCAGTACTTC. Protein sequence: CASSLDWGQETQYF.

This clonotype was seen more than once but under ten times. The rearrangement uses TRBV7-2 and TRBJ2-7; unclear D gene. V was trimmed by 4 bases and J by 0 bases, leaving 7 bases between them. Germline assignment: CDR1 SGHTA and CDR2 FQGNSA. The length of the CDR3 is 13 residues. The CDR3 spells CASSSQVSYEQYF. CDR3 DNA sequence: TGTGCCAGCAGCTCCCAGGTCTCCTACGAGCAGTACTTC.

This clonotype was recorded a few times. The V and J genes are TRBV7-2 and TRBJ1-2; D gene ambiguous. Germline V gene data show CDR1 as SGHTA and CDR2 as FQGNSA. Trimming left V 1 base short and J 2 bases short, with 8 bases between. The CDR3 has 14 amino acids. The CDR3 here is CASSLDPLNYGYTF. Here the CDR3 DNA reads TGTGCCAGCAGCTTAGACCCCTTGAACTATGGCTACACCTTC. Full variable domain (rest looked up from reference TRBV7-2 and TRBJ1-2): GAGVSQSPSNKVTEKGKDVELRCDPISGHTALYWYRQSLGQGLEFLIYFQGNSAPDKSGLPSDRFSAERTGGSVSTLTIQRTQQEDSAVYLCASSLDPLNYGYTFGSGTRLTVV.

This clonotype occurred once. J is TRBJ1-2 and V is TRBV12-3 or TRBV12-4; unclear D gene. CDR3 size: 12 residues. CDR3 amino acids: CAGEKGSYGYTF. In nucleotides, the CDR3 is TGTGCAGGAGAGAAGGGAAGCTATGGCTACACCTTC.

The rearrangement links TRBV7-2 to TRBJ2-7; 8 nucleotides line up with TRBD1. V trimming: 5 bases; J trimming: 6 bases; junction bases outside the gene matches: 6. The CDR3 sequence is 13 residues long. Germline CDR1 SGHTA, CDR2 FQGNSA. CDR3 amino acids: CASSLAGGFEQYF. The CDR3 DNA follows: TGTGCCAGCAGCCTGGCAGGGGGCTTCGAGCAGTACTTC. Variable domain in full (rest from reference TRBV7-2 and TRBJ2-7): GAGVSQSPSNKVTEKGKDVELRCDPISGHTALYWYRQSLGQGLEFLIYFQGNSAPDKSGLPSDRFSAERTGGSVSTLTIQRTQQEDSAVYLCASSLAGGFEQYFGPGTRLTVT.